This T cell receptor beta chain was observed in a study of blood T cell repertoires in COVID-19. Overall study context: The analysed material was cDNA or gDNA that came from T cells, B-cell-depleted T cells, or PBMCs.

Germline CDR1 reads MDHEN; CDR2 reads SYDVKM. V shed 7 bases and J 6 bases; nucleotides not matched to a gene: 8. The CDR3 consists of 13 residues. TCRdb's table, derived via immunoSEQ multiplex PCR, lists solely in-frame clones and lacks some. The data hold hundreds of thousands of clones, with just over 85% observed a single time. The chain combines TRBV28 with TRBJ1-2; TRBD1 agrees at 7 bases. Sequencing was done on a sample of PBMCs or T cells enriched from blood (not recorded which). The receptor was derived from a woman aged 50 to 60 with acute COVID-19. The chain's CDR3 is CASKPGTAHGYTF. The CDR3 nucleotides are TGTGCCAGCAAACCCGGGACAGCCCATGGCTACACCTTC.